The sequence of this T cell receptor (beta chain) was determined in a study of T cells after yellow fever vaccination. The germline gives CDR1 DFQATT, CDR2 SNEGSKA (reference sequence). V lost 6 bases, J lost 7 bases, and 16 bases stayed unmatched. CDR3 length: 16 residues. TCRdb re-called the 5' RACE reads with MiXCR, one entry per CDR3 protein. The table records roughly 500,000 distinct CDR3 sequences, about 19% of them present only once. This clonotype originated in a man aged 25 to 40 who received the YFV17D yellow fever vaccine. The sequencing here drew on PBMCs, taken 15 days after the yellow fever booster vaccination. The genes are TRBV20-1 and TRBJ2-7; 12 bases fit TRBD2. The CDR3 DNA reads TGCAGTGCAATACTAGCGGGAGGAGGGGGTGGAGAGGAGCAGTACTTC. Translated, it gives CSAILAGGGGGEEQYF.